A few counts support the clone carrying this TCR beta chain. Generated by immunoSEQ multiplex PCR, the TCRdb table keeps only in-frame clones and is missing some. Of 200,000 to 300,000 clones listed, about nine tenths are singletons. The sample originates from a study of blood T cell repertoires in COVID-19. Study information: The cDNA or gDNA used as material had been derived from T cells, B-cell-depleted T cells, or PBMCs.

Germline values: CDR1 WNHNN, CDR2 SYGVQD (reference sequence). The CDR3 loop spans 14 amino acids. With 9 bases clipped from V and 6 bases from J, the junction kept 10 bases outside the gene matches. The J gene is TRBJ2-1, the V gene TRBV10-1; 8 bases line up with TRBD2. The sample taken for sequencing was PBMCs or T cells enriched from blood (not recorded which). The receptor comes from a woman between 18 and 30 years old who had recovered from COVID-19. CDR3 nucleotides: TGCGCCAGGCGTCCGTTAGCGGGACCCAATGAGCAGTTCTTC. Translated, it gives CARRPLAGPNEQFF.